One sample yielded the 19 T cell receptor beta chains listed below, sequenced in a study of T cells in Graves' hyperthyroidism and ophthalmopathy. Authors of the study amplified TCR beta CDR3 regions from RNA transcripts. TCR CDR3 underwent first-round RT-PCR with the HTBI primer set. TCRdb fed the multiplex PCR reads into MiXCR, producing one record per CDR3 protein. The data hold 600,000 or so distinct CDR3 sequences, with 15% to 20% observed a single time. The sample comprised blood. These receptors all stem from a woman aged 25-40 years with Graves' hyperthyroidism.

The chain recombines TRBV6-2 or TRBV6-3 with TRBJ2-5; D call uncertain. V lost 10 bases, J lost 5 bases, and 17 bases lay in between. Germline-derived CDR1 and CDR2 are MNHEY and SVGEGT. The CDR3 sequence is 13 residues long. The CDR3 region has the DNA TGTGCCACCCTAAAGCGACGCCGGGAGACCCAGTACTTC. It encodes CATLKRRRETQYF.

This clonotype was observed many times. The CDR3 protein is CASSLVGGPVDTQYF. As DNA, the CDR3 is TGTGCCAGCAGCTTAGTCGGAGGTCCGGTGGATACGCAGTATTTT. The chain employs TRBV11-3 and TRBJ2-3, with a tentative D call TRBD2 (5 bases). V gave up 1 base and J gave up 6 bases, with 14 bases separating them. Germline assignment: CDR1 SGHNT and CDR2 YENEEA. CDR3 length equals 15 residues.

At least ten counts were recorded for this clonotype. The chain links TRBV7-9 to TRBJ1-2, with a tentative D call TRBD1 (6 bases). V gave up 4 bases and J gave up 4 bases, with 13 bases separating them. Germline values: CDR1 SEHNR, CDR2 FQNEAQ (reference sequence). This CDR3 has 14 amino acids. CDR3 nucleotide sequence: TGTGCCAGCAGCTACGGACAGACTCCCTATGGCTACACCTTC. Translating gives CASSYGQTPYGYTF.

In its sample, this clonotype was seen many times. The chain couples TRBV28 to TRBJ2-7, with a tentative D call TRBD1 (6 bases). CDR3 length: 13 residues. CDR1 is MDHEN, CDR2 SYDVKM, per germline. Trimming took 4 bases from V and 3 from J, leaving 10 bases between them. In DNA, the CDR3 is TGTGCCAGCAGTTCCCAGGGACACTACGAGCAGTACTTC. Protein product: CASSSQGHYEQYF.

The J gene is TRBJ1-3, the V gene TRBV30, with a tentative D call TRBD1 (6 bases). V lost 0 bases and J lost 9, with 18 bases in between. The CDR3 sequence is 15 residues long. CDR1 GTSNPN and CDR2 SVGIG come from the germline V gene (reference sequence). The DNA of the CDR3 is TGTGCCTGGAGTGTGGGGGCGGTGGCTGGAGTCACCATATATTTT. Translating it yields CAWSVGAVAGVTIYF.

This clonotype occurred many times. This sequence joins TRBV10-3 and TRBJ2-7, with 13 nucleotides matching TRBD2. The trim removed 6 bases at V and 5 bases at J, leaving 10 bases unmatched. The germline gives CDR1 ENHRY, CDR2 SYGVKD. The CDR3 runs 16 residues. Here the CDR3 DNA reads TGTGCCATCAGCCATGGGACTAGCGGGATAGGCAACGAGCAGTACTTC. It translates to CAISHGTSGIGNEQYF.

This clonotype was observed at least ten times. The V and J genes are TRBV7-2 and TRBJ2-7; D could derive from TRBD1 or TRBD2 (6 bases each). The V end was cut by 5 bases, the J end by 6 bases, with 20 bases between. Germline CDR1 SGHTA, CDR2 FQGNSA. The CDR3 length is 15 residues. The CDR3 DNA is TGTGCCAGCAGCCCGGATTGGGGGGCGTTGTTCGAGCAGTACTTC. Translated: CASSPDWGALFEQYF.

The chain employs TRBV20-1 and TRBJ2-1; tentative D call: TRBD1 (5 bases). CDR3 size: 15 residues. Deletions cut 3 bases from V and 0 bases from J, with 12 bases between. The germline gives CDR1 DFQATT, CDR2 SNEGSKA (reference sequence). Here the CDR3 DNA reads TGCAGTGCTAGTCCGAGCAGGGCCTCCTACAATGAGCAGTTCTTC. Amino acids: CSASPSRASYNEQFF.

This clonotype showed up many times. The chain employs TRBV12-3 or TRBV12-4 and TRBJ1-4; D possibly corresponds to TRBD1 (5 bases). The CDR3 has 14 residues. With 6 bases removed from V and 5 bases from J, the gap between germline ends came to 13 bases. The CDR3 is CASRYQGVNEKLFF. The CDR3 DNA reads TGTGCCAGCAGATATCAGGGTGTGAATGAAAAACTGTTTTTT.

This clonotype has ten or more counts. The chain employs TRBV28 and TRBJ2-7, with 12 bases lining up with TRBD2. The CDR3 runs to 18 residues. Germline V CDR1 and CDR2: MDHEN, SYDVKM. The trim removed 3 bases at V and 0 bases at J, leaving 9 bases unmatched. This CDR3 is CASSFPRTSGANSYEQYF. The CDR3 DNA sequence: TGTGCCAGCAGTTTCCCCCGGACTAGCGGGGCAAACTCCTACGAGCAGTACTTC.

This clonotype has ten or more counts. V usage is TRBV10-3 and J usage is TRBJ1-1; no clear D. V lost 4 bases to trimming and J lost 0 bases, with 3 bases between them. The CDR3 extends over 12 amino acids. Germline loops: CDR1 ENHRY, CDR2 SYGVKD. The CDR3 spells CAISALNTEAFF. DNA of the CDR3: TGTGCCATCAGTGCGCTGAACACTGAAGCTTTCTTT.

This clonotype was found many times. The genes are TRBV12-3 or TRBV12-4 and TRBJ2-5; D is perhaps TRBD2 (6 bases). V gave up 2 bases and J gave up 1 base, with 14 bases separating them. The CDR3 length is 16 residues. The CDR3 protein is CASSLSPRESQETQYF. CDR3 in DNA: TGTGCCAGCAGTTTATCCCCCCGGGAGAGCCAAGAGACCCAGTACTTC.

This clonotype was observed at least ten times. The gene calls are TRBV12-3 or TRBV12-4 and TRBJ1-1; possibly TRBD1 for D (5 bases). Trimming shortened V by 6 bases and J by 4 bases, and 12 bases separated the two germline ends. CDR3 size: 13 residues. DNA for the CDR3: TGTGCCAGCAGGGAGGGGACTGCCACTGAAGCTTTCTTT. It is translated as CASREGTATEAFF.

A few counts support this clonotype. The chain combines TRBV5-8 with TRBJ2-5; either TRBD1 or TRBD2 may fit D (5 bases each). The V and J ends lost 4 bases and 3 bases respectively, with 13 bases between them. There are 14 residues in the CDR3. Germline V gene lookup returns CDR1 SGHTS and CDR2 YDEGEE. The CDR3 protein is CASSLMGVEETQYF. The DNA for the CDR3 is TGTGCCAGCAGCCTCATGGGGGTTGAAGAGACCCAGTACTTC.

A few counts support this clonotype. This chain uses TRBV7-9 with TRBJ2-4, with D perhaps TRBD2 (6 bases). The CDR3 has 14 amino acids. V was shortened by 1 base and J by 8 bases, with 12 bases between the two germline ends. Germline V CDR1 and CDR2: SEHNR, FQNEAQ (reference sequence). The CDR3 DNA is TGTGCCAGCAGCTTAGGAGGGACGGGGGACATTCAGTACTTC. Encoded protein: CASSLGGTGDIQYF. The full variable domain, its missing parts supplied by reference TRBV7-9 and TRBJ2-4, is DTGVSQNPRHKITKRGQNVTFRCDPISEHNRLYWYRQTLGQGPEFLTYFQNEAQLEKSRLLSDRFSAERPKGSFSTLEIQRTEQGDSAMYLCASSLGGTGDIQYFGAGTRLSVL.

This clonotype was recorded at least ten times. This chain joins TRBV27 and TRBJ2-7; D perhaps matches TRBD1 (6 bases). Germline CDR1 is MNHEY and CDR2 is SMNVEV (reference sequence). Deletions cut 3 bases from V and 4 bases from J, with 10 bases between. This CDR3 contains 13 residues. This chain's CDR3 is CASSLGTHYEQYF. In nucleotides, the CDR3 is TGTGCCAGCAGTTTGGGGACACATTACGAGCAGTACTTC.

The chain has TRBV20-1 and TRBJ2-3; TRBD1 aligns across 8 bases. CDR1 DFQATT and CDR2 SNEGSKA come from the germline V gene (reference sequence). The CDR3 length is 14 residues. V was clipped by 4 bases and J by 0 bases; unmatched bases: 3. CDR3 coding DNA: TGCAGTGCTAAGGACAGGGTGAGCACAGATACGCAGTATTTT. It codes for CSAKDRVSTDTQYF.

This clonotype appeared many times. This rearrangement joins TRBV20-1 to TRBJ1-6; a weak D match, TRBD1 (5 bases). This CDR3 contains 13 residues. V shed 0 bases and J shed 9 bases, with 9 bases lying between them. Germline CDR1 is DFQATT and CDR2 is SNEGSKA (reference sequence). The CDR3, as DNA: TGCAGTGCTAGAGAGACAGCTAGTTCACCCCTCCACTTT. It is translated as CSARETASSPLHF.

This clonotype has a count of ten or more. The chain links TRBV5-6 to TRBJ2-7; D is unclear. Trimming stripped 0 bases from V and 2 bases from J, with 9 bases between. CDR1 and CDR2 from the germline V gene are SGHDT and YYEEEE. There are 14 residues in the CDR3. CDR3: CASSLGRTTYEQYF. The CDR3 DNA sequence: TGTGCCAGCAGCTTGGGTCGGACCACCTACGAGCAGTACTTC.